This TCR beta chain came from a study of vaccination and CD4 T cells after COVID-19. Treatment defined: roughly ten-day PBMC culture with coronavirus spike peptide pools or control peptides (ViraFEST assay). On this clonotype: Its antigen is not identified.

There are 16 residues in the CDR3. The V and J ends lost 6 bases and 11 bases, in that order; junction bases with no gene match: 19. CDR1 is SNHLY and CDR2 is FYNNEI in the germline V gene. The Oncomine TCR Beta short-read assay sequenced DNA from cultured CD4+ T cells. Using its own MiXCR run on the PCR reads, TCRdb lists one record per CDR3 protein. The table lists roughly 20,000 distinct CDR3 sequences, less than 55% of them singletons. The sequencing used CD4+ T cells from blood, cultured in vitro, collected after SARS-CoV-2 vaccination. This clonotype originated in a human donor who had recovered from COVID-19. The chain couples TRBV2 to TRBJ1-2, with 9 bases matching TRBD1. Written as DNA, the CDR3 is TGTGCCAGCAGGGACCCGGGACAGGGATCCGGAGTATGGTACACCTTC. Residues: CASRDPGQGSGVWYTF.